This passage covers 10 T cell receptor beta chains from one sample sequenced in a study of regulatory dendritic cells for organ transplantation. Profiling relied on immunoSEQ multiplex PCR, and the TCRdb table lists in-frame clones only, not all of them. The data show 4,500 to 6,500 clones, with roughly 67% seen just once and approximately 10% held by the top ten. Source material: memory CD8+ T cells from blood. Subset of the sample: CD45RO+ memory T cells. The receptors originated from a human donor in good health.

The J gene is TRBJ2-3, the V gene TRBV11-2; D is perhaps TRBD2 (7 bases). V lost 0 bases to trimming and J lost 5 bases, with 18 bases between them. This CDR3 has 17 amino acids. CDR1 is SGHAT, CDR2 FQNNGV, per germline. The CDR3 loop reads CASSLERGRGGKDTQYF. The DNA of the CDR3 is TGTGCCAGCAGCTTAGAGAGGGGAAGGGGGGGGAAAGATACGCAGTATTTT.

The chain joins TRBV5-1 to TRBJ1-1; 9 bases align to TRBD1. Germline loops: CDR1 SGHRS, CDR2 YFSETQ. This CDR3 is built from 17 residues. J gave up 0 bases and V 5 bases, and 11 bases lay outside the gene matches. CDR3 sequence (DNA): TGCGCCAGCAGGGATGGAGACAGGGGGATTATGAACACTGAAGCTTTCTTT. Translated, it gives CASRDGDRGIMNTEAFF.

In this sample, this clone turned up a few times. The V and J genes are TRBV19 and TRBJ2-7; 9 positions match TRBD1. Looked up from germline, CDR1 is LNHDA and CDR2 is SQIVND (reference sequence). V lost 9 bases, J lost 6 bases, and 12 bases stayed unmatched. The CDR3 totals 14 residues. The CDR3 sequence is CASGQGTKGSEQYF. The CDR3 DNA follows: TGTGCCAGCGGACAGGGGACTAAAGGGTCCGAGCAGTACTTC.

The chain uses TRBV7-9 and TRBJ2-1; D is uncertain. Germline V gene lookup returns CDR1 SEHNR and CDR2 FQNEAQ (reference sequence). The CDR3 has 12 amino acids. V was pared by 4 bases and J by 7 bases, with 8 bases between. The CDR3 nucleotides read TGTGCCAGCAGCTACGGCGGAAATGAGCAGTTCTTC. Protein sequence: CASSYGGNEQFF.

The V gene is TRBV11-2, the J gene TRBJ1-6; the D is unclear. CDR1 is SGHAT and CDR2 is FQNNGV in the germline V gene. The CDR3 is made up of 17 amino acids. The germline V and J ends were trimmed by 1 base and 0 bases, with 10 bases remaining between them. In DNA, the CDR3 is TGTGCCAGCAGCTTAGGGCGGCTAAGCTCCTATAATTCACCCCTCCACTTT. This sequence encodes CASSLGRLSSYNSPLHF. The complete variable domain, with remaining parts taken from reference TRBV11-2 and TRBJ1-6, reads EAGVAQSPRYKIIEKRQSVAFWCNPISGHATLYWYQQILGQGPKLLIQFQNNGVVDDSQLPKDRFSAERLKGVDSTLKIQPAKLEDSAVYLCASSLGRLSSYNSPLHFGNGTRLTVT.

This clone was seen a handful of times. The rearrangement links TRBV19 to TRBJ1-4; tentatively, D is TRBD1 (5 bases). V was trimmed by 5 bases and J by 11 bases, leaving 15 bases between them. The CDR3 sequence is 13 residues long. The V gene's germline CDR1 is LNHDA and CDR2 SQIVND (reference sequence). CDR3 sequence reads: CASSLQDMRKLFF. The CDR3 bases are TGTGCCAGTAGTCTACAGGATATGAGGAAACTGTTTTTT.

The chain's CDR3 is CASVLWTSGGDTVIGEQFF. CDR3 nucleotides: TGTGCCAGCGTACTCTGGACTAGCGGGGGGGACACGGTGATAGGTGAGCAGTTCTTC. The chain couples TRBV7-2 to TRBJ2-1; 15 bases are shared with TRBD2. This CDR3 is 19 amino acids long. Per germline, CDR1 SGHTA and CDR2 FQGNSA. The ends lost 8 bases at V and 9 bases at J; junction bases unmatched: 20.

This clone was counted a few times. The V gene is TRBV27, the J gene TRBJ1-5; the D is unclear. Germline CDR1 MNHEY, CDR2 SMNVEV (reference sequence). The CDR3 contains 12 residues. Trimming removed 5 bases from V and 3 bases from J, with 5 bases in between. The CDR3 DNA reads as TGTGCCAGCAGTGAGTTCAATCAGCCCCAGCATTTT. Protein sequence: CASSEFNQPQHF.

The chain carries TRBV29-1 and TRBJ2-3; 10 nucleotides agree with TRBD2. Looked up from germline, CDR1 is SQVTM and CDR2 is ANQGSEA. Unmatched junction bases numbered 11, after V lost 3 bases and J lost 5 bases. The CDR3 has 16 amino acids. The CDR3 region is CSVDSGTSVRGDTQYF. CDR3 DNA: TGCAGCGTTGATTCCGGGACTAGCGTCCGGGGAGATACGCAGTATTTT.

This chain links TRBV6-1 with TRBJ2-1; 9 nucleotides match TRBD2. The CDR3 has 14 amino acids. Germline V gene lookup returns CDR1 MNHNS and CDR2 SASEGT. Trimming took 4 bases from V and 7 from J; bases not matched to a gene: 5. CDR3 region: CASSAISGGNEQFF. As DNA, the CDR3 is TGTGCCAGCAGTGCGATTAGCGGGGGAAATGAGCAGTTCTTC.